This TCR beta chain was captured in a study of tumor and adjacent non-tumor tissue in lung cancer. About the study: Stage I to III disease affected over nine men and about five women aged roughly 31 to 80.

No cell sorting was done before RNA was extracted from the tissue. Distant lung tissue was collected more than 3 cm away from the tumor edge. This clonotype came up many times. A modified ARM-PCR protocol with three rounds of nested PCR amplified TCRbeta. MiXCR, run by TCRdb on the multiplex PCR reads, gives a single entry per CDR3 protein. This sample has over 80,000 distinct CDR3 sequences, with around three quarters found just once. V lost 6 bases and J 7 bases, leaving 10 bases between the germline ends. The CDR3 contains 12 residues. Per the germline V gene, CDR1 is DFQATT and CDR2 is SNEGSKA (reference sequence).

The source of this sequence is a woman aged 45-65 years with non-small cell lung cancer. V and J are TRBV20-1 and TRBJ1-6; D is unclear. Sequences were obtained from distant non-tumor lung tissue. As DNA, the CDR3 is TGCAGTGCCCAGGATGGAAATTCACCCCTCCACTTT. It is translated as CSAQDGNSPLHF.